This T cell receptor beta chain was found in a study of vaccination and CD4 T cells after COVID-19. TCRdb re-called the PCR reads through MiXCR, storing one row per CDR3 protein. The sample shows 12,000 to 15,000 distinct CDR3 sequences, roughly 71% of them seen only once. V lost 5 bases to trimming and J lost 1 base, with 11 bases between them. Germline V CDR1 and CDR2: SGHTA, FQGTGA. The CDR3 covers 14 residues. The clonotype comes from a human donor who had recovered from COVID-19. The starting material was CD4+ T cells from blood, obtained after SARS-CoV-2 vaccination. The rearrangement uses TRBV7-3 and TRBJ1-1; D unresolved. CDR3 residues: CASSPSQQNTEAFF. CDR3 in DNA: TGTGCCAGCAGCCCCTCCCAGCAGAACACTGAAGCTTTCTTT.